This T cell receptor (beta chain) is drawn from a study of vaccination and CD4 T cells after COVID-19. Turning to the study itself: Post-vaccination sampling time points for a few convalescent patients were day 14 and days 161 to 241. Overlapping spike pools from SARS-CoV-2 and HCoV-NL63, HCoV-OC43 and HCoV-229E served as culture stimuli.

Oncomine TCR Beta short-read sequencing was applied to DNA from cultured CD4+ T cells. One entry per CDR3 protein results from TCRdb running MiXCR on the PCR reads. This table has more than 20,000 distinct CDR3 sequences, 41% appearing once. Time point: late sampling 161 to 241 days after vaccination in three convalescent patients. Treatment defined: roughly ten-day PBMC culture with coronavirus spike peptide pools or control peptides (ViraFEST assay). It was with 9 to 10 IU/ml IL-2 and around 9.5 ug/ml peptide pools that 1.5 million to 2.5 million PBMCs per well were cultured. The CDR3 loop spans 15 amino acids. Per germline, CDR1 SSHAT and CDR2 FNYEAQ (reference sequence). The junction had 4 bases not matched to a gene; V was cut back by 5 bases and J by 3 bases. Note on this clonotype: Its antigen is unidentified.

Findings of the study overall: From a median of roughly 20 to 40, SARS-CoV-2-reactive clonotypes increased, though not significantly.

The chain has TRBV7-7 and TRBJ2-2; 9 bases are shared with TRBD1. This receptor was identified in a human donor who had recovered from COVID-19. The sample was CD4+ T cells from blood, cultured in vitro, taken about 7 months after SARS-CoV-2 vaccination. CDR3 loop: CASSLDRGDTGELFF. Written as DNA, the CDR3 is TGTGCCAGCAGCCTTGACAGGGGGGACACCGGGGAGCTGTTTTTT.